A selection of T cell receptor beta chains follows, all from one sample in a study of shared clonotypes between healthy human individuals. Sequenced by immunoSEQ multiplex PCR; TCRdb stores in-frame clones only, minus some. This table holds 600,000 to 700,000 clones, around 78% found once. Input material: memory CD4+ T cells sorted from blood. These TCRs come from a woman in her thirties in good health. Each CDR3 is given with its conserved first and last residue. D genes are given only for firm matches. The size of a clone is reported for some rows only, either as once, few or many, or as a class for expanded clones.

>NA|TRBV7-6|TRBJ2-3|NA
TGTGCCAGCAGCTTATATGCGTTAGCGTCTGGGCGGAGCACAGATACGCAGTATTTT
CASSLYALASGRSTDTQYF
>NA|TRBV21-1|TRBJ2-7|many
TGTGCCAGCAGCCCCAGAGGGACAGGGGAGTACGAGCAGTACTTC
CASSPRGTGEYEQYF
>TRBD1|TRBV15|TRBJ1-5|NA
TGTGCCACCAGCCCCCGACAGGGGCATCAGCCCCAGCATTTT
CATSPRQGHQPQHF
>TRBD2|TRBV6-5|TRBJ2-7|NA
TGTGCCAGCAGTTACGGGGAGGGAGGTGACTTCGAGCAGTACTTC
CASSYGEGGDFEQYF
>TRBD2|TRBV10-3|TRBJ2-3|NA
TGTGCCATCAGTGAGCAGGGACTAGCGGTAGATACGCAGTATTTT
CAISEQGLAVDTQYF
>TRBD1|TRBV5-8|TRBJ1-5|NA
TGTGCCAGCAGCCCCTACAGGGGGCAGAATCAGCCCCAGCATTTT
CASSPYRGQNQPQHF
>NA|TRBV2|TRBJ2-2|NA
TGTGCCAGCTCACTTTCGTGGGGGGCTGGCGGGGAGCTGTTTTTT
CASSLSWGAGGELFF
>NA|TRBV19|TRBJ1-1|NA
TGTGCCAGTAGTATCAAAGGGGACACTGAAGCTTTCTTT
CASSIKGDTEAFF
>TRBD2|TRBV7-2|TRBJ2-3|NA
TGTGCCAGCAGCAGAGAGGTGCCGGGACTAACCACAGATACGCAGTATTTT
CASSREVPGLTTDTQYF
>NA|TRBV6-1|TRBJ1-2|NA
TGTGCCAGCAGCAGGGAGGGCAGAAACTATGGCTACACCTTC
CASSREGRNYGYTF
>TRBD2|TRBV9|TRBJ2-7|NA
TGTGCCAGCAGCGAAGGGACTAGCGGGGGATGGGGAGAGCAGTACTTC
CASSEGTSGGWGEQYF
>TRBD2|TRBV7-8|TRBJ2-2|once
TGTGCCAGCAGCTCCGGACTAGATGTTGCCGGGGAGCTGTTTTTT
CASSSGLDVAGELFF
>NA|TRBV29-1|TRBJ1-1|NA
TGCAGCGTCCTCGGTGGGGTAAACACTGAAGCTTTCTTT
CSVLGGVNTEAFF
>TRBD2|TRBV5-1|TRBJ2-3|NA
TGCGCCAGCAGCCCCGAGGCGCGGGGGACGCAGTATTTT
CASSPEARGTQYF
>TRBD2|TRBV5-1|TRBJ2-2|NA
TGCGCCAGCAGCGGGAGCGGGAGATTGGACACCGGGGAGCTGTTTTTT
CASSGSGRLDTGELFF
>NA|TRBV28|TRBJ1-3|NA
TGTGCCAGCAGTTTCAGGAGGGGCACTGGAAACACCATATATTTT
CASSFRRGTGNTIYF
>TRBD2|TRBV4-1|TRBJ2-7|NA
TGCGCCAGCAGCCAACGCCCCAGGGGGGGGACTAGCGGGAGCGGGCGTCCGTTCGAGCAGTACTTC
CASSQRPRGGTSGSGRPFEQYF
>TRBD2|TRBV5-1|TRBJ2-1|NA
TGCGCCAGCAGTCCCTTAGCGGGAGATTCCCTCAATGAGCAGTTCTTC
CASSPLAGDSLNEQFF
>TRBD1|TRBV28|TRBJ2-1|NA
TGTGCCAGCAGTCCGTCACAGGGGGCGCCCAATGAGCAGTTCTTC
CASSPSQGAPNEQFF
>NA|TRBV27|TRBJ2-6|few
TGTGCCAGCAGGAGGACTACCAACTCTGGGGCCAACGTCCTGACTTTC
CASRRTTNSGANVLTF
>TRBD2|TRBV28|TRBJ2-7|NA
TGTGCCAGCAGTTCTTATAGCGGGAGGGGCGAGCAGTACTTC
CASSSYSGRGEQYF
>TRBD1|TRBV6-1|TRBJ1-5|NA
TGTGCCAGCAGAGAGGACAGGGCAAGCAATCAGCCCCAGCATTTT
CASREDRASNQPQHF
>NA|TRBV11-2|TRBJ2-6|NA
TGTGCCAGCAGCTTAGCCGCCCGACAGGACCTCGGGGCCAACGTCCTGACTTTC
CASSLAARQDLGANVLTF
>NA|TRBV6-5|TRBJ2-2|few
TGTGCCAGCAGTACCAGAAGAAAGAACACCGGGGAGCTGTTTTTT
CASSTRRKNTGELFF
>NA|TRBV6-1|TRBJ2-5|many
TGTGCCAGCAGTGAAGCCGGGGCCAGGAGGGAGACCCAGTACTTC
CASSEAGARRETQYF
>TRBD2|TRBV5-1|TRBJ2-2|NA
TGCGCCAGCAGCTCTCAAAGGACTAGCGGGCGGGGCACCGGGGAGCTGTTTTTT
CASSSQRTSGRGTGELFF
>TRBD1|TRBV18|TRBJ2-7|few
TGTGCCAGCTCACCAAGGGCGACAGGGTACGAGCAGTACTTC
CASSPRATGYEQYF
>TRBD1|TRBV15|TRBJ2-7|NA
TGTGCCACCAGCAGAGGGGGGACAGCCTACGAGCAGTACTTC
CATSRGGTAYEQYF
>TRBD1|TRBV27|TRBJ2-7|NA
TGTGCCAGCAGACGGACAGGGGACCGATCCTACGAGCAGTACTTC
CASRRTGDRSYEQYF
>TRBD2|TRBV11-3|TRBJ2-2|once
TGTGCCAGCAGCTTTTCCGGGACTAGCGGTAACACCGGGGAGCTGTTTTTT
CASSFSGTSGNTGELFF